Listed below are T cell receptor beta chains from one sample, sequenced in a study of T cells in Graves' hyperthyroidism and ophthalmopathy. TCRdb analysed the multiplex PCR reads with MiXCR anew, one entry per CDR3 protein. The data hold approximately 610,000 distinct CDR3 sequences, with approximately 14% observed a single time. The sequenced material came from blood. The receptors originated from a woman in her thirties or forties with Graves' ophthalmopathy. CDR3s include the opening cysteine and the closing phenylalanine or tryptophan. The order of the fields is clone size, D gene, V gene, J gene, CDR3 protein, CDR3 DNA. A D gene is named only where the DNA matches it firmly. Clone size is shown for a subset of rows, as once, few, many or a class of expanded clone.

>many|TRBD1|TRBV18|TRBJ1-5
CASSPGTVDQPQHF
TGTGCCAGCTCACCTGGGACAGTCGATCAGCCCCAGCATTTT
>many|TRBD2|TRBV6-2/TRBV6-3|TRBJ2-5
CASSYSGGRRETQYF
TGTGCCAGCAGTTACTCGGGCGGGAGGAGAGAGACCCAGTACTTC
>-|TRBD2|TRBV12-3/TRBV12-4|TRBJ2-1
CASGGGTSHYNEQFF
TGTGCCAGCGGCGGCGGGACTAGTCACTACAATGAGCAGTTCTTC
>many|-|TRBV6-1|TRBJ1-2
CATYTPGRVHGYTF
TGTGCCACCTATACCCCGGGTAGGGTACATGGCTACACCTTC
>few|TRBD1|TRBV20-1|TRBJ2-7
CSAYEDRTSYEQYF
TGCAGTGCTTATGAGGACAGGACTTCCTACGAGCAGTACTTC
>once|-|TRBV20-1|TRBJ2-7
CSARDRMATNEQYF
TGCAGTGCTAGAGATCGAATGGCGACCAACGAGCAGTACTTC
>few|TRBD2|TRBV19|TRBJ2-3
CASSIREDPQDTQYF
TGTGCCAGTAGTATTCGGGAGGACCCACAGGATACGCAGTATTTT
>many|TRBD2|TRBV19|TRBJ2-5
CASNPGGWETQYF
TGTGCCAGTAATCCGGGAGGTTGGGAGACCCAGTACTTC
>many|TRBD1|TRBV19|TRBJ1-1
CASSMPRQGADTEAFF
TGTGCCAGTAGTATGCCCCGACAGGGGGCCGACACTGAAGCTTTCTTT
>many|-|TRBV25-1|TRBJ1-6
CASSGGSSYNSPLHF
TGTGCCAGCAGTGGGGGGAGCTCCTATAATTCACCCCTCCACTTT
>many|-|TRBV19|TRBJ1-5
CASSPRMTINQPQHF
TGTGCCAGTAGTCCCCGTATGACAATCAATCAGCCCCAGCATTTT
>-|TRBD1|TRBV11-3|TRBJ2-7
CASSQVPGGTYEQYF
TGTGCCAGCAGCCAGGTCCCAGGGGGCACGTACGAGCAGTACTTC
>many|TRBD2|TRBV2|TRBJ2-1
CASGELAGGRYNEQFF
TGTGCCAGCGGAGAACTAGCGGGAGGAAGATACAATGAGCAGTTCTTC
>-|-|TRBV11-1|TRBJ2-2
CASSSSQGLNTGELFF
TGTGCCAGCAGCTCCTCTCAGGGACTGAACACCGGGGAGCTGTTTTTT
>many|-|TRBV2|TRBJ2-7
CASSVRDIYEQYF
TGTGCCAGCAGTGTCCGCGACATCTACGAGCAGTACTTC
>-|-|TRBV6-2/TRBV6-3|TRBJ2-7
CASRTGPIVHEQYF
TGTGCCAGCAGAACCGGGCCCATCGTCCACGAGCAGTACTTC
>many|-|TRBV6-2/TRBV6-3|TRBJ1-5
CASSLWGISPDQPQHF
TGTGCCAGCAGTCTTTGGGGCATTTCCCCCGATCAGCCCCAGCATTTT
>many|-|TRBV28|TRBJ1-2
CASSSGVGYTF
TGTGCCAGCAGTTCCGGGGTTGGCTACACCTTC
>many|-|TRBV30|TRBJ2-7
CAWSVASPYGQYF
TGTGCCTGGAGTGTAGCAAGTCCCTACGGGCAGTACTTC
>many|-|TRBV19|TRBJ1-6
CASMRKYNSPLHF
TGTGCCAGTATGCGGAAATATAATTCACCCCTCCACTTT
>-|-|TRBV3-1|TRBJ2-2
CASSQDPRRSGTGELFF
TGTGCCAGCAGCCAAGATCCCCGCAGGTCGGGCACCGGGGAGCTGTTTTTT
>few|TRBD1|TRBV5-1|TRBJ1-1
CASRIPGQGASNTEAFF
TGCGCCAGCAGAATACCGGGACAGGGGGCATCGAACACTGAAGCTTTCTTT